The rows below give T cell receptor beta chains drawn from one sample of a study of blood T cell repertoires in COVID-19. TCRdb's copy holds only in-frame clones and misses some; the assay was immunoSEQ multiplex PCR. The sample consists of 350,000 to 400,000 clones, approximately 92% of them appearing once. Specimen: PBMCs or T cells enriched from blood (not recorded which). All receptors derive from a man between 18 and 35 years old who had recovered from COVID-19. Each CDR3 is given with its conserved first and last residue. Each record gives: V gene, clone size, J gene, D gene, CDR3 protein, CDR3 DNA. A D gene is named only where the DNA matches it firmly. Part of the rows lack a size; the others show once, few, many or a class for expanded clones.

v_call: TRBV5-1; clone_size: NA; j_call: TRBJ2-5; d_call: NA; cdr3_aa: CASSLVQGLETQYF; cdr3_nt: TGCGCCAGCAGCTTGGTGCAGGGTTTAGAGACCCAGTACTTC
v_call: TRBV5-1; clone_size: NA; j_call: TRBJ2-3; d_call: TRBD1; cdr3_aa: CASSTGTGSGDTQYF; cdr3_nt: TGCGCCAGCAGCACCGGGACAGGGAGTGGGGATACGCAGTATTTT
v_call: TRBV6-5; clone_size: NA; j_call: TRBJ1-3; d_call: NA; cdr3_aa: CASSLGNTIYF; cdr3_nt: TGTGCCAGCAGTCTCGGAAACACCATATATTTT
v_call: TRBV2; clone_size: NA; j_call: TRBJ1-1; d_call: NA; cdr3_aa: CASSALLVGVGGNTEAFF; cdr3_nt: TGTGCCAGCAGTGCCCTCCTGGTTGGGGTAGGGGGGAACACTGAAGCTTTCTTT
v_call: TRBV7-9; clone_size: NA; j_call: TRBJ2-7; d_call: TRBD2; cdr3_aa: CASSPSGGAEQYF; cdr3_nt: TGTGCCAGCAGCCCGAGCGGGGGGGCCGAGCAGTACTTC
v_call: TRBV10-3; clone_size: NA; j_call: TRBJ2-3; d_call: NA; cdr3_aa: CAISDRKGDYTDTQYF; cdr3_nt: TGTGCCATCAGTGATAGAAAAGGGGATTACACAGATACGCAGTATTTT
v_call: TRBV29-1; clone_size: NA; j_call: TRBJ2-5; d_call: NA; cdr3_aa: CSVEGFNGESGETQYF; cdr3_nt: TGCAGCGTTGAAGGTTTTAACGGGGAATCGGGGGAGACCCAGTACTTC
v_call: TRBV25-1; clone_size: NA; j_call: TRBJ2-1; d_call: NA; cdr3_aa: CASSGEVEQFF; cdr3_nt: TGTGCCAGCAGTGGAGAAGTTGAGCAGTTCTTC
v_call: TRBV3-1/TRBV3-2; clone_size: NA; j_call: TRBJ2-7; d_call: NA; cdr3_aa: CASSADRLLPYEQYF; cdr3_nt: TGTGCCAGCAGCGCCGACAGGTTGCTCCCCTACGAGCAGTACTTC
v_call: TRBV5-1; clone_size: once; j_call: TRBJ2-1; d_call: TRBD2; cdr3_aa: CASRTPGLAGAGNEQFF; cdr3_nt: TGCGCCAGCAGGACTCCGGGACTAGCGGGAGCTGGCAATGAGCAGTTCTTC
v_call: TRBV5-6; clone_size: NA; j_call: TRBJ1-1; d_call: NA; cdr3_aa: CASSPGELSTEAFF; cdr3_nt: TGTGCCAGCAGCCCAGGGGAGCTAAGCACTGAAGCTTTCTTT
v_call: TRBV4-1; clone_size: NA; j_call: TRBJ2-7; d_call: TRBD1; cdr3_aa: CASSQRTGDIYEQYF; cdr3_nt: TGCGCCAGCAGCCAACGGACAGGGGATATCTACGAGCAGTACTTC
v_call: TRBV5-4; clone_size: NA; j_call: TRBJ2-1; d_call: TRBD2; cdr3_aa: CASSLTLAGGREQFF; cdr3_nt: TGTGCCAGCAGCTTGACCCTAGCGGGAGGAAGAGAGCAGTTCTTC
v_call: TRBV9; clone_size: NA; j_call: TRBJ2-5; d_call: NA; cdr3_aa: CASSQYGGTQYF; cdr3_nt: TGTGCCAGCAGCCAATACGGGGGGACCCAGTACTTC
v_call: TRBV4-1; clone_size: NA; j_call: TRBJ1-3; d_call: NA; cdr3_aa: CASSQDQAGLIFSGNTIYF; cdr3_nt: TGCGCCAGCAGCCAAGATCAAGCAGGTCTTATATTCTCTGGAAACACCATATATTTT
v_call: TRBV28; clone_size: NA; j_call: TRBJ1-6; d_call: NA; cdr3_aa: CASSTQGRSPLHF; cdr3_nt: TGTGCCAGCAGTACCCAGGGTAGATCACCCCTCCACTTT
v_call: TRBV10-2; clone_size: NA; j_call: TRBJ2-6; d_call: TRBD1; cdr3_aa: CASKTGTGWSGANVLTF; cdr3_nt: TGCGCCAGCAAGACCGGGACAGGGTGGTCTGGGGCCAACGTCCTGACTTTC
v_call: TRBV7-9; clone_size: NA; j_call: TRBJ1-1; d_call: TRBD1; cdr3_aa: CASRPGTANTEAFF; cdr3_nt: TGTGCCAGCAGGCCCGGGACAGCCAACACTGAAGCTTTCTTT
v_call: TRBV29-1; clone_size: NA; j_call: TRBJ2-3; d_call: NA; cdr3_aa: CSVEGPTRTDTQYF; cdr3_nt: TGCAGCGTTGAAGGCCCGACTAGGACAGATACGCAGTATTTT
v_call: TRBV5-1; clone_size: NA; j_call: TRBJ2-3; d_call: NA; cdr3_aa: CASSLGTSVGDTQYF; cdr3_nt: TGCGCCAGCAGCTTGGGTACCAGCGTGGGAGATACGCAGTATTTT
v_call: TRBV9; clone_size: NA; j_call: TRBJ1-6; d_call: TRBD1; cdr3_aa: CASSIGQGRGSPLHF; cdr3_nt: TGTGCCAGCAGCATCGGACAGGGAAGAGGATCACCCCTCCACTTT
v_call: TRBV7-2; clone_size: NA; j_call: TRBJ1-3; d_call: TRBD1; cdr3_aa: CASSTGTGRIYF; cdr3_nt: TGTGCCAGCAGCACCGGGACAGGGAGGATATATTTT
v_call: TRBV10-1; clone_size: NA; j_call: TRBJ2-7; d_call: TRBD1; cdr3_aa: CASRFRDRSSYEQYF; cdr3_nt: TGCGCCAGCAGGTTCCGGGACAGGAGCTCCTACGAGCAGTACTTC
v_call: TRBV29-1; clone_size: NA; j_call: TRBJ2-1; d_call: TRBD1; cdr3_aa: CSVQTRQGGGNEQFF; cdr3_nt: TGCAGCGTCCAAACTCGACAGGGCGGTGGCAATGAGCAGTTCTTC
v_call: TRBV18; clone_size: NA; j_call: TRBJ1-6; d_call: NA; cdr3_aa: CASSPGRGENSPLHF; cdr3_nt: TGTGCCAGCTCCCCAGGGAGGGGCGAGAATTCACCCCTCCACTTT
v_call: TRBV4-1; clone_size: NA; j_call: TRBJ1-1; d_call: TRBD1; cdr3_aa: CASSRDRVRNTEAFF; cdr3_nt: TGCGCCAGCAGCCGCGACAGGGTGAGGAACACTGAAGCTTTCTTT
v_call: TRBV4-2; clone_size: NA; j_call: TRBJ2-5; d_call: TRBD2; cdr3_aa: CASSQEGGETQYF; cdr3_nt: TGTGCCAGCAGCCAAGAGGGGGGGGAGACCCAGTACTTC